Sequencing of this T cell receptor (beta chain) was carried out in a study of cytomegalovirus exposure and HLA in healthy donors. As for the study in general: Genetic ancestry analysis placed 81% of the 398 donors that were genotyped in the Caucasian-associated cluster.

Deletions cut 6 bases from V and 8 bases from J, with 16 bases between. Germline lookup yields CDR1 SNHLY and CDR2 FYNNEI. The CDR3 spans 14 residues. The PCR was carried out with 60 Vbeta primers and 13 Jbeta primers. Sequencing was performed with immunoSEQ multiplex PCR; in TCRdb, only in-frame clones are kept and a portion is missing. The table includes about 150,000 clones, more than 75% detected once. The rearrangement joins TRBV2 to TRBJ1-4; D is unclear. The sequence was collected from a young woman in good health and CMV-seronegative. The sample taken for sequencing was PBMCs. The CDR3 DNA reads TGTGCCAGCAGAAGGACTGTCGGTGAAGAAAAACTGTTTTTT. Its translation is CASRRTVGEEKLFF.